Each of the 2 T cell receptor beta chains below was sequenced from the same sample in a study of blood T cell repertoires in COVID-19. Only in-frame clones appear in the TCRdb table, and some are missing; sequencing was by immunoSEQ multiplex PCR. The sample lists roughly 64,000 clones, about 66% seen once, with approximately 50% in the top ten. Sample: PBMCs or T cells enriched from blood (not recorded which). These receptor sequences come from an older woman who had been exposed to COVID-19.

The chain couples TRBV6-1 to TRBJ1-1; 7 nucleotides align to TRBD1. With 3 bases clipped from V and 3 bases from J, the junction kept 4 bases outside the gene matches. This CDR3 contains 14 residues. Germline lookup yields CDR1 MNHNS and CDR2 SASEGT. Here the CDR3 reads CASSEHDRDTEAFF. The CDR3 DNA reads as TGTGCCAGCAGTGAGCACGACAGGGACACTGAAGCTTTCTTT.

CDR3 in amino acids: CASSLVPGQGVSPLHF. The CDR3 DNA reads TGTGCCAGCAGCTTAGTACCGGGACAGGGGGTTTCACCCCTCCACTTT. This chain joins TRBV7-8 and TRBJ1-6; the match to TRBD1 covers 11 bases. The V gene's germline CDR1 is SGHVS and CDR2 FQNEAQ. J gave up 9 bases and V 1 base, and 5 bases lay outside the gene matches. There are 16 residues in the CDR3.